This TCR beta chain originates from a study of cytomegalovirus exposure and HLA in healthy donors. The PCR employed 60 Vbeta primers together with 13 Jbeta primers. The protocol was immunoSEQ multiplex PCR, while the TCRdb copy is restricted to in-frame clones and leaves out a portion. The sample yields under 200,000 clones, about four fifths seen once. The CDR3 has 18 amino acids. CDR1 and CDR2 (germline): SQVTM, ANQGSEA. The junction had 22 bases not matched to a gene; V was cut back by 8 bases and J by 3 bases. Sequencing was done on a sample of PBMCs. This receptor was taken from a male donor in good health and CMV-seropositive. This rearrangement joins TRBV29-1 to TRBJ1-5; TRBD1 matches 7 bases. The CDR3: CSSLQRSKSGQINQPQHF. The CDR3, as DNA: TGCAGCTCCTTACAGCGGTCAAAATCGGGACAGATCAATCAGCCCCAGCATTTT.